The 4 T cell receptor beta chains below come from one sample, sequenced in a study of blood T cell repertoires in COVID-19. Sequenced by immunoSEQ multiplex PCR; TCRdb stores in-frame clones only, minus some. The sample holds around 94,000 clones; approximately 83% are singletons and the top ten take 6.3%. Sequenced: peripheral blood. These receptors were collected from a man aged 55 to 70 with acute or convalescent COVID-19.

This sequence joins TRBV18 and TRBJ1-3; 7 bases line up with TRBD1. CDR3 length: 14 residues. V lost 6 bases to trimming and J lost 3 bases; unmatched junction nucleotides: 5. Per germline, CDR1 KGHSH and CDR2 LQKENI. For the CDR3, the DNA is TGTGCCAGCTCCGGGAGGGACAGTGGAAACACCATATATTTT. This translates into CASSGRDSGNTIYF. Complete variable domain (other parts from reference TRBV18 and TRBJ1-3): NAGVMQNPRHLVRRRGQEARLRCSPMKGHSHVYWYRQLPEEGLKFMVYLQKENIIDESGMPKERFSAEFPKEGPSILRIQQVVRGDSAAYFCASSGRDSGNTIYFGEGSWLTVV.

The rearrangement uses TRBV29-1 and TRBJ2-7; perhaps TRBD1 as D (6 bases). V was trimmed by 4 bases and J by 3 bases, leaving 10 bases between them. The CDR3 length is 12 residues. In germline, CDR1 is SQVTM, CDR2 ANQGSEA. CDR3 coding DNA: TGCAGCGTTGCGGACAGTTTCTACGAGCAGTACTTC. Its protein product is CSVADSFYEQYF.

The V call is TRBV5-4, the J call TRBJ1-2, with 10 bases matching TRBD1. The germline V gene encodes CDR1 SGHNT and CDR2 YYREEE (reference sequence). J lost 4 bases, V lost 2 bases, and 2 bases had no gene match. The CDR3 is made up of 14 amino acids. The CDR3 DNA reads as TGTGCCAGCAGCTTCCGGACAGGGGGCTATGGCTACACCTTC. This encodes CASSFRTGGYGYTF.

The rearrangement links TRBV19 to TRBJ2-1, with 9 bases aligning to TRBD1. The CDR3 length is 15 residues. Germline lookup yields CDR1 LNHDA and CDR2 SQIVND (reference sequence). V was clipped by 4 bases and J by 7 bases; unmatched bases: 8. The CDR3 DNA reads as TGTGCCAGTAGTACTGGGACAGGGAGGTCAAATGAGCAGTTCTTC. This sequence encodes CASSTGTGRSNEQFF.